Below, 16 T cell receptor beta chains from the same sample are listed, as sequenced in a study of T cells in Graves' hyperthyroidism and ophthalmopathy. What was amplified from RNA transcripts were TCR beta CDR3 regions. An initial round of RT-PCR targeting the TCR CDR3 relied on the HTBI primer set. TCRdb used MiXCR to reprocess the multiplex PCR reads, holding one entry per CDR3 protein. The repertoire has about 550,000 distinct CDR3 sequences, less than 25% of them found once; the top ten carry around a quarter. The sequencing input was blood. These receptors originate from a man aged 18 to 30 with Graves' hyperthyroidism.

The chain recombines TRBV5-1 with TRBJ2-2; D perhaps matches TRBD1 (6 bases). The V and J ends lost 4 bases and 0 bases respectively, with 16 bases between them. In germline, CDR1 is SGHRS, CDR2 YFSETQ. The CDR3 runs 17 residues. CDR3 residues: CASSELSGTTNTGELFF. CDR3 DNA: TGCGCCAGCAGCGAACTTTCCGGGACAACGAACACCGGGGAGCTGTTTTTT.

This clonotype was counted at least ten times. The chain employs TRBV4-1 and TRBJ1-2; no firm D call. Germline lookup yields CDR1 MGHRA and CDR2 YSYEKL. Trimming took off 2 bases at V and 6 bases at J, with 13 bases between the two ends. The CDR3 extends over 14 amino acids. DNA for the CDR3: TGCGCCAGCAGCCAAATGCTGGGGTTTGATGGCTACACCTTC. Residues: CASSQMLGFDGYTF.

Many counts were recorded for this clonotype. The chain carries TRBV7-9 and TRBJ1-1, with TRBD1 as a possible D gene (5 bases). The CDR3 runs 15 residues. Per the germline V gene, CDR1 is SEHNR and CDR2 is FQNEAQ (reference sequence). The V end lost 7 bases, the J end lost 0 bases, and 15 bases lay between the germline ends. CDR3 amino acids: CASTGPGGMNTEAFF. The CDR3 DNA reads as TGTGCCAGCACCGGGCCGGGGGGGATGAACACTGAAGCTTTCTTT.

This clonotype was recorded once. The rearrangement uses TRBV12-3 or TRBV12-4 and TRBJ1-2, with D unclear. V was clipped by 3 bases and J by 7 bases, with 12 bases between them. This CDR3 is 13 amino acids long. The chain's CDR3 is CASSFRALGGYTF. The CDR3 bases are TGTGCCAGCAGTTTCCGGGCCCTCGGTGGCTACACCTTC.

This clonotype was detected ten times or more. The chain recombines TRBV6-1 with TRBJ2-5; a weak D match, TRBD1 (5 bases). The germline V and J ends were trimmed by 7 bases and 4 bases, with 16 bases remaining between them. CDR3 length: 14 amino acids. CDR1 MNHNS and CDR2 SASEGT come from the germline V gene. CDR3 protein: CASKAPRQGETQYF. The CDR3 DNA reads as TGTGCCAGCAAGGCGCCTCGGCAGGGAGAGACCCAGTACTTC.

The rearrangement links TRBV30 to TRBJ2-3; D gene ambiguous. V lost 1 base and J lost 1, with 3 bases in between. This CDR3 has 12 amino acids. Germline lookup yields CDR1 GTSNPN and CDR2 SVGIG (reference sequence). The CDR3 nucleotides are TGTGCCTGGAGTGCTGGCACAGATACGCAGTATTTT. Amino acids: CAWSAGTDTQYF.

The rearrangement joins TRBV4-1 to TRBJ2-7; TRBD2 is a possible D gene (5 bases). Trimming took off 4 bases at V and 7 bases at J, with 29 bases between the two ends. There are 18 residues in the CDR3. Germline CDR1 MGHRA, CDR2 YSYEKL. The CDR3, as DNA: TGCGCCAGCAGCCGAATTAACTCCCGCGGCAGGATGAGGGAGGAGCAGTACTTC. This codes for CASSRINSRGRMREEQYF.

This clonotype was found many times. The V gene is TRBV6-1, the J gene TRBJ2-5; 12 bases are a match to TRBD1. Germline assignment: CDR1 MNHNS and CDR2 SASEGT. Unmatched junction bases numbered 11, after V lost 7 bases and J lost 5 bases. The CDR3 runs 16 residues. The chain's CDR3 is CASKYPGQGARETQYF. The DNA for the CDR3 is TGTGCCAGCAAATACCCGGGACAGGGGGCTAGGGAGACCCAGTACTTC.

V gene TRBV4-2 combines with J gene TRBJ1-5; 8 bases agree with TRBD1. With V trimmed by 1 base and J by 2 bases, 4 bases remained unmatched. This CDR3 is 16 amino acids long. Per the germline V gene, CDR1 is LGHNA and CDR2 is YNFKEQ. The CDR3 loop reads CASSQGQGMGNQPQHF. The CDR3 DNA reads as TGTGCCAGCAGCCAAGGACAGGGGATGGGCAATCAGCCCCAGCATTTT.

This clonotype was seen repeatedly, ten times or more. The chain couples TRBV4-1 to TRBJ1-2; D call uncertain. Germline CDR1 MGHRA, CDR2 YSYEKL. This CDR3 region has 19 residues. V lost 4 bases and J lost 1, with 25 bases in between. The CDR3 bases are TGCGCCAGCAGCCCTGCTAATATCCCGACCACCAGGTTTAACTATGGCTACACCTTC. The encoded protein is CASSPANIPTTRFNYGYTF.

The genes are TRBV7-8 and TRBJ2-5, with 10 bases identical to TRBD2. Germline V gene data show CDR1 as SGHVS and CDR2 as FQNEAQ. Trimming took 5 bases from V and 3 from J; bases not matched to a gene: 9. This CDR3 region has 16 residues. CDR3 in DNA: TGTGCCAGCAGCCCGAGGGGACTAGCGCAAAAAGAGACCCAGTACTTC. Translation: CASSPRGLAQKETQYF.

This clonotype came up many times. CDR3 sequence: CASSSATGGSTEAFF. CDR3 DNA sequence: TGTGCCAGCAGCTCGGCGACAGGGGGCTCCACTGAAGCTTTCTTT. This chain joins TRBV2 and TRBJ1-1; 10 bases are a match to TRBD1. The CDR3 sequence is 15 residues long. V dropped 6 bases and J dropped 4; count of bases not matched to a gene: 8. Germline CDR1 and CDR2: SNHLY and FYNNEI.

Ten or more counts support this clonotype. The V and J genes are TRBV27 and TRBJ2-2; either TRBD1 or TRBD2 may supply D (6 bases each). Trimming removed 5 bases from V and 6 bases from J, with 13 bases in between. Germline V gene data show CDR1 as MNHEY and CDR2 as SMNVEV (reference sequence). The CDR3 spans 14 residues. The CDR3 DNA follows: TGTGCCAGCAGTATTGGGGGGCGCGCCGGGGAGCTGTTTTTT. It translates to CASSIGGRAGELFF.

The chain links TRBV7-2 to TRBJ1-5; a possible D gene is TRBD1 (6 bases). The CDR3 contains 14 residues. Germline values: CDR1 SGHTA, CDR2 FQGNSA. V was cut by 5 bases and J by 7 bases, with 15 bases left in between. The CDR3 spells CASSLQGMRQPQHF. CDR3 nucleotides: TGTGCCAGCAGCCTACAGGGAATGAGGCAGCCCCAGCATTTT.

This clonotype came up many times. The V call is TRBV5-1, the J call TRBJ2-7; D might be TRBD2 (5 bases). Germline loops: CDR1 SGHRS, CDR2 YFSETQ. The CDR3 contains 14 residues. V dropped 2 bases and J dropped 2 bases, with 11 bases sitting between them. This CDR3 is CASSLVDSTYEQYF. CDR3 DNA: TGCGCCAGCAGCTTAGTGGACTCCACCTACGAGCAGTACTTC.

A note on this clonotype: The CDR3 end shows no conserved phenylalanine or tryptophan, and so a read error is likely. The DNA is left out, because the CDR3 cannot be placed on it with certainty; the CDR3 is given as TCRdb lists it. This sequence joins TRBV5-1 and TRBJ2-7; the D call of TRBD1 is as the table states it, not checked on the DNA. The CDR3 spans 15 amino acids, including both terminal residues. The germline CDR1 and CDR2 sequences are SGHRS and YFSETQ. CDR3 sequence: CASSLGGTGPHEQCL.